This T cell receptor beta chain comes out of a study of blood T cells in healthy people across ages. Every donor contributed roughly 10 milliliters of peripheral blood by blood draw. They isolated at least 6.5 million PBMCs from each sample. For this clonotype: What it recognizes is unknown.

The second PCR ran about 6 to 12 cycles with a sample-barcoded 5' primer and J-beta primers. TCRdb re-called the 5' RACE reads through MiXCR, storing one row per CDR3 protein. The profile shows 1.5 million to 2 million distinct CDR3 sequences, almost 35% of them singletons. Study results and limitations: As age increased, TCR beta diversity per million T cells fell in a roughly linear fashion. With donor CMV status unknown, expanded clonotype changes were possibly confounded.

The germline gives CDR1 DFQATT, CDR2 SNEGSKA (reference sequence). Trimming cost V 6 bases and J 6 bases, with 17 bases left between them. The length of the CDR3 is 13 residues. The sequenced sample consisted of blood. J is TRBJ1-1 and V is TRBV20-1; D is perhaps TRBD1 (6 bases). This TCR derives from a woman aged 30 to 39 in good health. The CDR3 spells CSAGGVSESEAFF. In DNA, the CDR3 is TGCAGTGCAGGGGGGGTGTCCGAATCTGAAGCTTTCTTT.